A single sample is the source of the 26 T cell receptor beta chains below, sequenced in a study of shared T cell receptors in the human thymus. The protocol was immunoSEQ multiplex PCR, while the TCRdb copy is restricted to in-frame clones and leaves out a portion. The sample holds about 710,000 clones, about 89% seen once. This sample also belongs to another study, concerning human thymus T cells.

Input material: thymocytes. Receptors were obtained from a boy younger than two with a congenital heart defect.

The chain recombines TRBV4-1 with TRBJ2-7; 9 positions agree with TRBD2. The CDR3 is 18 amino acids. V was clipped by 1 base and J by 2 bases; unmatched bases: 12. The V gene's germline CDR1 is MGHRA and CDR2 YSYEKL. CDR3 residues: CASSQGWERTSDPYEQYF. The CDR3 DNA is TGCGCCAGCAGCCAAGGTTGGGAGAGGACTAGCGATCCCTACGAGCAGTACTTC.

V and J are TRBV15 and TRBJ1-2, with D possibly matching TRBD1 (6 bases). V was trimmed by 7 bases and J by 8 bases, leaving 14 bases between them. In germline, CDR1 is LNHNV, CDR2 YYDKDF (reference sequence). The CDR3 totals 12 residues. The CDR3 loop is CATNTGTGGYTF. The CDR3 DNA follows: TGTGCCACCAACACAGGGACGGGCGGCTACACCTTC.

This clone came up once. The chain uses TRBV21-1 and TRBJ2-2; TRBD2 is the table's D call, not checked against the DNA. TRBV21-1 is tagged as a pseudogene. CDR3 length equals 16 residues. CDR3 nucleotides: TGTGCCAGCAGCAGTAACTGGCGGAGAAACACCGGGGAGCTGTTTTTT. Residues: CASSSNWRRNTGELFF.

The gene calls are TRBV5-4 and TRBJ2-3; 10 positions agree with TRBD2. J lost 3 bases, V lost 3 bases, and 4 bases had no gene match. Germline-derived CDR1 and CDR2 are SGHNT and YYREEE (reference sequence). CDR3 length equals 15 residues. CDR3 DNA sequence: TGTGCCAGCAGCTCGAAAGCGGGGGGGACAGATACGCAGTATTTT. Its protein product is CASSSKAGGTDTQYF.

The chain links TRBV6-6 to TRBJ1-2, with TRBD1 matching over 8 bases. Trimming took 5 bases from V and 4 from J; bases not matched to a gene: 12. This CDR3 has 16 residues. Germline assignment: CDR1 MNHNY and CDR2 SVGAGI (reference sequence). The CDR3 DNA is TGTGCCAGCAGTCGCCGGGGCAGGGGGCAGGGCTATGGCTACACCTTC. Translated: CASSRRGRGQGYGYTF.

This clone was detected only a few times. The chain links TRBV27 to TRBJ2-4; TRBD1 matches 7 bases. CDR1 is MNHEY and CDR2 is SMNVEV in the germline V gene (reference sequence). V trimming: 5 bases; J trimming: 5 bases; junction bases outside the gene matches: 15. This CDR3 is 17 amino acids long. CDR3 residues: CASSDENLPGQQNIQYF. The DNA for the CDR3 is TGTGCCAGCAGTGACGAAAACTTACCGGGACAGCAAAACATTCAGTACTTC.

The chain couples TRBV14 to TRBJ2-3; 7 bases agree with TRBD1. Germline-derived CDR1 and CDR2 are SGHDN and FVKESK. Losses at the gene ends were 4 bases for V and 4 bases for J; bases not matched to a gene: 11. This CDR3 contains 16 residues. CDR3 sequence reads: CASSRRDRNEADTQYF. CDR3 bases: TGTGCCAGCAGCCGACGGGACAGAAATGAGGCAGATACGCAGTATTTT.

A single count supports this clone. The gene calls are TRBV4-1 and TRBJ1-2, with 7 bases fitting TRBD1. This CDR3 is built from 15 residues. Germline V gives CDR1 MGHRA, CDR2 YSYEKL. With V trimmed by 2 bases and J by 5 bases, 8 bases remained unmatched. The CDR3 coding sequence is TGCGCCAGCAGCCAAAATACCCAGGGGGTGTATGGCTACACCTTC. As protein: CASSQNTQGVYGYTF.

V gene TRBV4-2 combines with J gene TRBJ2-3, with D possibly being TRBD2 (6 bases). Germline CDR1 LGHNA, CDR2 YNFKEQ. The CDR3 is 17 amino acids. Trimming took off 3 bases at V and 7 bases at J, with 23 bases between the two ends. The CDR3: CASSHPPGLYPTNTQYF. CDR3 DNA sequence: TGTGCCAGCAGCCACCCCCCGGGACTTTATCCTACAAATACGCAGTATTTT.

This clone showed up just once. The rearrangement joins TRBV28 to TRBJ2-3; 7 bases are a match to TRBD1. Germline V gene lookup returns CDR1 MDHEN and CDR2 SYDVKM. The CDR3 covers 16 residues. V trimming: 4 bases; J trimming: 5 bases; junction bases outside the gene matches: 12. CDR3 sequence: CASSSIPTGRVDTQYF. CDR3 bases: TGTGCCAGCAGTTCAATCCCGACAGGGCGGGTAGATACGCAGTATTTT. The whole variable domain, filled in from reference TRBV28 and TRBJ2-3, reads DVKVTQSSRYLVKRTGEKVFLECVQDMDHENMFWYRQDPGLGLRLIYFSYDVKMKEKGDIPEGYSVSREKKERFSLILESASTNQTSMYLCASSSIPTGRVDTQYFGPGTRLTVL.

The chain employs TRBV19 and TRBJ1-1, with D possibly TRBD1 on 6 matching bases. Per the germline V gene, CDR1 is LNHDA and CDR2 is SQIVND (reference sequence). Deletions cut 2 bases from V and 7 bases from J, with 17 bases between. The CDR3 is 15 amino acids. The CDR3 coding sequence is TGTGCCAGTAGTATAAACCCGGACAGTCCCTATGAAGCTTTCTTT. It specifies CASSINPDSPYEAFF.

The rearrangement uses TRBV4-2 and TRBJ2-5, with TRBD2 as a possible D gene (7 bases). Germline loops: CDR1 LGHNA, CDR2 YNFKEQ. V lost 1 base and J 4 bases, leaving 13 bases between the germline ends. CDR3 length: 15 amino acids. This CDR3 reads CASSQAGGPGETQYF. In nucleotides, the CDR3 is TGTGCCAGCAGCCAAGCCGGGGGGCCAGGAGAGACCCAGTACTTC.

The chain joins TRBV28 to TRBJ2-7; 9 positions match TRBD2. This CDR3 spans 20 amino acids. Germline loops: CDR1 MDHEN, CDR2 SYDVKM. Unmatched junction bases numbered 21, after V lost 5 bases and J lost 1 base. CDR3 loop: CASSLNPYDQTSGLSYEQYF. For the CDR3, the DNA is TGTGCCAGCAGTCTAAACCCCTATGATCAAACTAGCGGGCTTTCCTACGAGCAGTACTTC.

The chain is built from TRBV28 and TRBJ2-2; 7 positions match TRBD2. CDR1 is MDHEN, CDR2 SYDVKM, per germline. The V segment lost 7 bases and the J segment 7 bases; nucleotides outside the gene matches: 12. This CDR3 is built from 15 residues. CDR3 DNA sequence: TGTGCCAGCAATCAGTGGGAGGGCCTCGGCGGGGAGCTGTTTTTT. Translation gives CASNQWEGLGGELFF.

The chain recombines TRBV6-1 with TRBJ1-4, with a possible D match to TRBD1 (6 bases). V lost 6 bases to trimming and J lost 5 bases, with 16 bases between them. The CDR3 spans 15 residues. The germline CDR1 and CDR2 sequences are MNHNS and SASEGT. The CDR3 here is CASSFGAGANEKLFF. In DNA, the CDR3 is TGTGCCAGCAGCTTTGGGGCAGGGGCGAATGAAAAACTGTTTTTT.

This clone has only one observation. The gene calls are TRBV21-1 and TRBJ2-7; the DNA was not used to check the table's D call, TRBD1. TRBV21-1 is an annotated pseudogene. CDR3 length: 17 amino acids. CDR3 nucleotide sequence: TGTGCCAGCAGCAAATGGGGCATGGTGGGGTTCGGCTACGAGCAGTACTTC. Translation: CASSKWGMVGFGYEQYF.

V is TRBV13 and J is TRBJ1-1, with D tentatively TRBD1 (5 bases). Trimming took off 5 bases at V and 1 base at J, with 14 bases between the two ends. In germline, CDR1 is PRHDT, CDR2 FYEKMQ (reference sequence). The CDR3 has 15 amino acids. The CDR3, as DNA: TGTGCCAGCAGCCTCTACCAAACAGGGAACACTGAAGCTTTCTTT. It yields the protein CASSLYQTGNTEAFF.

The chain has TRBV5-6 and TRBJ2-1, with 13 bases that match TRBD2. The CDR3 runs 15 residues. Trimming cost V 4 bases and J 4 bases; bases outside gene matches: 2. Germline CDR1 is SGHDT and CDR2 is YYEEEE. CDR3 sequence: CASSPGLAGYNEQFF. CDR3 nucleotide sequence: TGTGCCAGCAGCCCGGGACTAGCGGGATACAATGAGCAGTTCTTC.

The chain carries TRBV7-9 and TRBJ1-4; tentatively, D is TRBD1 (6 bases). V was clipped by 6 bases and J by 8 bases, with 16 bases between them. The CDR3 runs 14 residues. Germline V gene sequence: CDR1 SEHNR, CDR2 FQNEAQ (reference sequence). CDR3 bases: TGTGCCAGCAGGGGGGCAGGGCTAGGCGAAAAACTGTTTTTT. Protein sequence: CASRGAGLGEKLFF. Supplemented by reference TRBV7-9 and TRBJ1-4, the full variable domain reads DTGVSQNPRHKITKRGQNVTFRCDPISEHNRLYWYRQTLGQGPEFLTYFQNEAQLEKSRLLSDRFSAERPKGSFSTLEIQRTEQGDSAMYLCASRGAGLGEKLFFGSGTQLSVL.

The chain uses TRBV12-5 and TRBJ2-1; D is ambiguous. The CDR3 has 15 amino acids. Trimming removed 4 bases at V and 8 bases at J, with 18 bases between. The germline gives CDR1 LGHNT, CDR2 FRNRAP. The CDR3 DNA sequence: TGTGCTAGTGGTTCCGCTTTGAGGTGCCCAGATGAGCAGTTCTTC. Translation gives CASGSALRCPDEQFF.

The CDR3 sequence: CASSEALSREAPDTDTQYF. In DNA form, the CDR3 reads TGTGCCAGCAGTGAAGCGCTCTCGCGGGAGGCTCCGGACACAGATACGCAGTATTTT. The chain couples TRBV6-1 to TRBJ2-3; 8 bases map to TRBD2. Germline V gene data show CDR1 as MNHNS and CDR2 as SASEGT. The CDR3 is 19 amino acids. The V and J ends lost 0 bases and 2 bases, in that order; junction bases with no gene match: 13.

The V call is TRBV29-1, the J call TRBJ1-1, with 8 bases that match TRBD1. The CDR3 is made up of 13 amino acids. Germline-derived CDR1 and CDR2 are SQVTM and ANQGSEA. The trim removed 0 bases at V and 4 bases at J, leaving 1 base unmatched. The CDR3, as DNA: TGCAGCGTTGAAGACACAGGGGGCACTGAAGCTTTCTTT. Translating gives CSVEDTGGTEAFF.

The chain recombines TRBV5-8 with TRBJ1-1, with TRBD1 matching 7 bases. After removal of 4 bases from V and 0 bases from J, the junction contained 12 bases not matched to a gene. Germline-derived CDR1 and CDR2 are SGHTS and YDEGEE. The CDR3 covers 17 residues. CDR3 amino acids: CASSSRNGDRVNTEAFF. As DNA, the CDR3 is TGTGCCAGCAGCAGTCGAAACGGGGACAGAGTGAACACTGAAGCTTTCTTT. Combining the CDR3 with reference TRBV5-8 and TRBJ1-1 gives the whole variable domain EAGVTQSPTHLIKTRGQQATLRCSPISGHTSVYWYQQALGLGLQFLLWYDEGEERNRGNFPPRFSGRQFPNYSSELNVNALELEDSALYLCASSSRNGDRVNTEAFFGQGTRLTVV.

J is TRBJ2-3 and V is TRBV27; the match to TRBD2 covers 15 bases. There are 17 residues in the CDR3. Germline assignment: CDR1 MNHEY and CDR2 SMNVEV (reference sequence). V shed 5 bases and J 3 bases; nucleotides not matched to a gene: 6. DNA for the CDR3: TGTGCCAGCAGTCCGGGACTAGCGGGAGGATTGACAGATACGCAGTATTTT. Its protein product is CASSPGLAGGLTDTQYF.

This chain joins TRBV5-4 and TRBJ2-5; 12 bases are shared with TRBD2. With V trimmed by 3 bases and J by 4 bases, 10 bases remained unmatched. Germline V gives CDR1 SGHNT, CDR2 YYREEE (reference sequence). CDR3 length equals 17 residues. The CDR3 coding sequence is TGTGCCAGCAGCTCCTCTCCCCTAGCGGGGGGGCCAGAGACCCAGTACTTC. This sequence encodes CASSSSPLAGGPETQYF.

The gene calls are TRBV5-4 and TRBJ2-1, with 7 bases identical to TRBD1. The ends lost 0 bases at V and 8 bases at J; junction bases unmatched: 8. Germline CDR1 SGHNT, CDR2 YYREEE (reference sequence). The CDR3 has 15 residues. The CDR3 protein is CASSLGQGEMHEQFF. The CDR3 DNA is TGTGCCAGCAGCTTGGGGCAGGGGGAGATGCATGAGCAGTTCTTC.